This TCR beta chain was identified during a study of T cell responses to AZD1222 COVID-19 vaccine. This CDR3 spans 13 amino acids. The V gene lost 1 base and the J gene lost 8 bases, with 11 bases spanning the gap. CDR1 and CDR2 (germline): SGHTA, FQGTGA. Profiled with immunoSEQ multiplex PCR; TCRdb holds only in-frame clones, not every one. The data contain approximately 120,000 clones, roughly 86% of them seen just once; the ten biggest clones take up more than 5.5%. The receptor was derived from an adult who received the AZD1222 COVID-19 vaccine. The rearrangement joins TRBV7-3 to TRBJ1-2; D call uncertain. The sequenced sample was peripheral blood, obtained 28 days after the second AZD1222 dose. The CDR3 nucleotides read TGTGCCAGCAGCTTAAGTGTCGATGGCGGCTACACCTTC. Translated: CASSLSVDGGYTF.